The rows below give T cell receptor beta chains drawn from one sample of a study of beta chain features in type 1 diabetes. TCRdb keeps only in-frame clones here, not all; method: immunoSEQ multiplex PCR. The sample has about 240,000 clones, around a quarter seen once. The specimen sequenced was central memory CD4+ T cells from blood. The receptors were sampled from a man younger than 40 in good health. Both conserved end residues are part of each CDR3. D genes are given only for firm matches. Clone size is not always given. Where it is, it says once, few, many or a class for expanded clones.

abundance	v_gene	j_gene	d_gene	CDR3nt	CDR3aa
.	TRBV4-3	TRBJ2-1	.	TGCGCCAGCAGCCAAGGTGGGGAGTCATGGGATGAGCAGTTCTTC	CASSQGGESWDEQFF
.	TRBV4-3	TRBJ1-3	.	TGCGCCAGCAGCCAAGATCGACCAAACACCATATATTTT	CASSQDRPNTIYF
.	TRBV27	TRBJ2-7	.	TGTGCCAGCAGAGCCGGGGGGCGTGTCAACGAGCAGTACTTC	CASRAGGRVNEQYF
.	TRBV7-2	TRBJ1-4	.	TGTGCCAGCAGCACTGACAGACTTAATGAAAAACTGTTTTTT	CASSTDRLNEKLFF
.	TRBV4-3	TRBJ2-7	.	TGCGCCAGCAGCCAGGAAACAGCAGCCTACGAGCAGTACTTC	CASSQETAAYEQYF
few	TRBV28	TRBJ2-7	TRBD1	TGTGCCAGCAGGGGACAGGGGATCTACGAGCAGTACTTC	CASRGQGIYEQYF
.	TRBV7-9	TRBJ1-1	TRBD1	TGTGCCAGCCGTGGGGGACAGAACATGAACACTGAAGCTTTCTTT	CASRGGQNMNTEAFF
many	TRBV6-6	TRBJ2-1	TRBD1	TGTGCCAGCAGTAGCCCGGGACAGGGAACCTACAATGAGCAGTTCTTC	CASSSPGQGTYNEQFF
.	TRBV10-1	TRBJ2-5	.	TGCGCCAGCAGTGGTGGGGGGCATCGGCAAGAGACCCAGTACTTC	CASSGGGHRQETQYF
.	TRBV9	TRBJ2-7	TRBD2	TGTGCCAGCAGCCAGGGACTAGCGGGAGTCTACGAGCAGTACTTC	CASSQGLAGVYEQYF
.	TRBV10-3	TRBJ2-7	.	TGTGCCATCAGCCCTGGGAACGAGCAGTACTTC	CAISPGNEQYF
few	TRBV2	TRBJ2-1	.	TGTGCCAGCAGTGAAGACGCCAATGAGCAGTTCTTC	CASSEDANEQFF
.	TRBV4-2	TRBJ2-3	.	TGTGCCAGCAGCCAAGATATGGGTGTAGGGATGCAGTATTTT	CASSQDMGVGMQYF
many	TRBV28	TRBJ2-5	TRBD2	TGTGCCAGCAGTTCTCTCCCACGGTCTAGCGGACAAGAGACCCAGTACTTC	CASSSLPRSSGQETQYF
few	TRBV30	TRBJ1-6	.	TGTGCCTGGAGTGTTGACAGTGGCTCACCCCTCCACTTT	CAWSVDSGSPLHF
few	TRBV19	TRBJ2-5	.	TGTGCCAGTAGCGCGACAGGGACTACGCAAGAGCAGTACTTC	CASSATGTTQEQYF
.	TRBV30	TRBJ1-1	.	TGTGCCTGGAGTGTTTCTGCGCTCACTGAAGCTTTCTTT	CAWSVSALTEAFF
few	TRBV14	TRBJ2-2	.	TGTGCCAGCAGCCAGGTGCTTGGGGAGCTGTTTTTT	CASSQVLGELFF
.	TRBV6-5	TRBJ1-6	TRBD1	TGTGCCAGCAGTTCAGGGGGCCGCTATAATTCACCCCTCCACTTT	CASSSGGRYNSPLHF
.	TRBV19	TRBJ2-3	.	TGTGCCAGTAGTATATCCCTAGTGGGAGGAGATACGCAGTATTTT	CASSISLVGGDTQYF
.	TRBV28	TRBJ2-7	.	TGTGCCAGTGGACAGCTCTCCTACGAGCAGTACTTC	CASGQLSYEQYF
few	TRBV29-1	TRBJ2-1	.	TGCAGCGGGAGCGGAGGGGGCTACAATGAGCAGTTCTTC	CSGSGGGYNEQFF
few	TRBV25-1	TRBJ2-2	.	TGTGCCAGCAGCGACTGGAACACCGGGGAGCTGTTTTTT	CASSDWNTGELFF
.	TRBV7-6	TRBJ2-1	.	TGTGCCAGCAGCCGTGTACGAGGGGAGGGGGATGAGCAGTTCTTC	CASSRVRGEGDEQFF
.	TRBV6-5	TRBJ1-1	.	TGTGCCAGCAGGCAAGGACGGCAGAACACTGAAGCTTTCTTT	CASRQGRQNTEAFF
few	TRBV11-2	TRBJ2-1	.	TGTGCCAGCAGCTTAAGTGACAGACCGAACAATGAGCAGTTCTTC	CASSLSDRPNNEQFF
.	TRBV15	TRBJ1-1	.	TGTGCCACCAGCAGAGCCGGGACGGGGAACACTGAAGCTTTCTTT	CATSRAGTGNTEAFF
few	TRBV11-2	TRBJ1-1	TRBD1	TGTGCCAGCAGCCTCAGACAGGGGGTCGGGCGAGCTTTCTTT	CASSLRQGVGRAFF
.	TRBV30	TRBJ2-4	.	TGTGCAGTTAGGACGCTAGCCAAAAACATTCAGTACTTC	CAVRTLAKNIQYF
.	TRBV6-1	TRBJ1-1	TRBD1	TGTGCCAGCAGGACACAGGGGTTGGTGAACACTGAAGCTTTCTTT	CASRTQGLVNTEAFF
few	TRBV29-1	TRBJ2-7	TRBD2	TGCAGCGTTGTTGGGACTAGCGGGAGGGCCTCCGAGCAGTACTTC	CSVVGTSGRASEQYF
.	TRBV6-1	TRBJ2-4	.	TGTGCCAGCAGTCCGGCAGGTCAAAACATTCAGTACTTC	CASSPAGQNIQYF
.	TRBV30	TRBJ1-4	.	TGTGCCTGGAGTCCAGCAGTCTTCGATAATGAAAAACTGTTTTTT	CAWSPAVFDNEKLFF
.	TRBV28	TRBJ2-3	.	TGTGCCAGCAGTTTAGCCAGGGGCACAGATACGCAGTATTTT	CASSLARGTDTQYF
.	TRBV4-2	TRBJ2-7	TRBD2	TGTGCCAGCAGCCCAGATAGCGGGGGCGATTACGAGCAGTACTTC	CASSPDSGGDYEQYF
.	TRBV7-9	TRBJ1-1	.	TGTGCCAGCAGCTTAGGGACTGAAGCTTTCTTT	CASSLGTEAFF
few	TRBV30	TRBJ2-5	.	TGTGCCTGGAGTGTGGGGCCCCCCGGGGCCCAGTACTTC	CAWSVGPPGAQYF
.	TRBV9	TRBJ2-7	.	TGTGCCAGCAGCGTAGGGGGGCCATACGAGCAGTACTTC	CASSVGGPYEQYF
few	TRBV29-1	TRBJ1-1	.	TGCAGCGCCCGTTCTTCAGGGAACACTGAAGCTTTCTTT	CSARSSGNTEAFF
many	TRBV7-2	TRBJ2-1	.	TGTGCCAGCAGCGCCGTTGGGGTCAATGAGCAGTTCTTC	CASSAVGVNEQFF
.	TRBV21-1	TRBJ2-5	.	TGTGCCAGCAGCAAAGGAGCGGATAGGTGGCAAGAGACCCAGTACTTC	CASSKGADRWQETQYF
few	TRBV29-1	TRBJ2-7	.	TGCAGCGCCGAGGGGGGATCCTACGAGCAGTACTTC	CSAEGGSYEQYF